This passage covers 26 T cell receptor beta chains from one sample sequenced in a study of blood T cell repertoires in COVID-19. Clones were read by immunoSEQ multiplex PCR, and TCRdb kept only the in-frame ones, dropping some. In the table there are 25,000 to 30,000 clones, about 80% of which are singletons. The sequencing input was peripheral blood. These receptors all stem from a man between 65 and 80 years old with acute or convalescent COVID-19.

This clone was observed a few times. J is TRBJ1-4 and V is TRBV5-5; no clear D gene. The ends were cut back, 2 bases at V and 0 bases at J, with 5 bases in the middle. The CDR3 totals 14 residues. Germline V gives CDR1 SGHKS, CDR2 YYEKEE (reference sequence). The CDR3 reads CASSFRTTNEKLFF. The CDR3 DNA follows: TGTGCCAGCAGCTTCAGGACAACTAATGAAAAACTGTTTTTT.

This clone has a handful of counts. This chain joins TRBV4-1 and TRBJ2-7; D is unresolved. The CDR3 consists of 12 residues. The V end was cut by 5 bases, the J end by 2 bases, with 7 bases between. Germline CDR1 reads MGHRA; CDR2 reads YSYEKL. CDR3 sequence: CASSTGPYEQYF. CDR3 in DNA: TGCGCCAGCAGCACCGGTCCCTACGAGCAGTACTTC.

The chain recombines TRBV14 with TRBJ2-5; 8 bases fit TRBD2. CDR1 SGHDN and CDR2 FVKESK come from the germline V gene. This CDR3 contains 16 residues. V lost 3 bases to trimming and J lost 3 bases; unmatched junction nucleotides: 9. CDR3: CASSHLAGLGEETQYF. In DNA, the CDR3 is TGTGCCAGCAGCCACTTAGCGGGGTTGGGTGAAGAGACCCAGTACTTC.

The chain employs TRBV3-1 (or the pseudogene TRBV3-2) and TRBJ2-1, with 8 bases matching TRBD2. The CDR3 contains 14 residues. The germline V gene has CDR1 LGHDT and CDR2 YNNKEL (reference sequence). Unmatched junction bases numbered 4, after V lost 3 bases and J lost 6 bases. CDR3: CASSHTGGINEQFF. CDR3 in DNA: TGTGCCAGCAGCCATACGGGGGGGATCAATGAGCAGTTCTTC.

This clone was detected a few times. This sequence joins TRBV24-1 and TRBJ2-2, with 8 bases aligning to TRBD1. Germline-derived CDR1 and CDR2 are KGHDR and SFDVKD. Losses at the gene ends were 10 bases for V and 3 bases for J; bases not matched to a gene: 9. The CDR3 has 15 residues. The CDR3 nucleotides are TGTGCCACAAAAGGACAGGGTGAAGACACCGGGGAGCTGTTTTTT. Its translation is CATKGQGEDTGELFF.

The chain joins TRBV6-1 to TRBJ1-4, with a weak D call TRBD1 (6 bases). The germline V gene encodes CDR1 MNHNS and CDR2 SASEGT. Trimming removed 2 bases at V and 7 bases at J, with 17 bases between. The CDR3 extends over 16 amino acids. This CDR3 is CASSESNRAVGEKLFF. As DNA, the CDR3 is TGTGCCAGCAGTGAATCTAACAGGGCAGTCGGTGAAAAACTGTTTTTT.

CDR3 nucleotides: TGTGCCAGCTCACCACTAGAGAACACTGAAGCTTTCTTT. Protein: CASSPLENTEAFF. The chain links TRBV18 to TRBJ1-1; D unclear. CDR1 is KGHSH, CDR2 LQKENI, per germline. There are 13 residues in the CDR3. V was pared by 1 base and J by 1 base, with 4 bases between.

This chain links TRBV29-1 with TRBJ1-2, with D possibly being TRBD1 (6 bases). The CDR3 totals 14 residues. Germline assignment: CDR1 SQVTM and CDR2 ANQGSEA. Trimming took 5 bases from V and 6 from J, leaving 19 bases between them. The CDR3 nucleotides are TGCAGCGTTCAGTCCCTAGGGGCAGGGGATGGCTACACCTTC. Protein product: CSVQSLGAGDGYTF. The whole variable domain, filled in from reference TRBV29-1 and TRBJ1-2, reads SAVISQKPSRDICQRGTSLTIQCQVDSQVTMMFWYRQQPGQSLTLIATANQGSEATYESGFVIDKFPISRPNLTFSTLTVSNMSPEDSSIYLCSVQSLGAGDGYTFGSGTRLTVV.

J is TRBJ2-3 and V is TRBV2; D is ambiguous. Trimming took off 8 bases at V and 0 bases at J, with 12 bases between the two ends. CDR1 and CDR2 (germline): SNHLY, FYNNEI. The CDR3 length is 14 residues. As DNA, the CDR3 is TGTGCCAGCTCCTTCCTACTTAGCACAGATACGCAGTATTTT. This codes for CASSFLLSTDTQYF.

J is TRBJ1-1 and V is TRBV5-1; D unclear. Deletions cut 0 bases from V and 4 bases from J, with 4 bases between. Germline-derived CDR1 and CDR2 are SGHRS and YFSETQ. This CDR3 contains 12 residues. CDR3 nucleotide sequence: TGCGCCAGCAGCTTGGATATCACTGAAGCTTTCTTT. Protein: CASSLDITEAFF.

The rearrangement links TRBV6-6 to TRBJ2-1; D may be TRBD2 (5 bases). This CDR3 contains 13 residues. The germline V gene encodes CDR1 MNHNY and CDR2 SVGAGI (reference sequence). With 5 bases removed from V and 8 bases from J, the gap between germline ends came to 13 bases. The CDR3 DNA follows: TGTGCCAGCAGTAACGGGATTCAGGATGAGCAGTTCTTC. This encodes CASSNGIQDEQFF.

V usage is TRBV7-2 and J usage is TRBJ1-2; D call uncertain. V shed 1 base and J shed 2 bases, with 11 bases lying between them. The CDR3 is 15 amino acids. From germline, CDR1 is SGHTA and CDR2 FQGNSA. In DNA, the CDR3 is TGTGCCAGCAGCTTAGAGGCAGGAGGAAACTATGGCTACACCTTC. It encodes CASSLEAGGNYGYTF.

In this sample, this clone turned up a few times. The V call is TRBV5-6, the J call TRBJ2-4; a possible D gene is TRBD1 (6 bases). There are 13 residues in the CDR3. V lost 4 bases and J 7 bases, leaving 12 bases between the germline ends. Germline CDR1 is SGHDT and CDR2 is YYEEEE. The CDR3 loop is CASSLGQINIQYF. Here the CDR3 DNA reads TGTGCCAGCAGCCTCGGACAGATTAACATTCAGTACTTC. Using reference TRBV5-6 and TRBJ2-4 for the parts outside the CDR3, the full variable domain is DAGVTQSPTHLIKTRGQQVTLRCSPKSGHDTVSWYQQALGQGPQFIFQYYEEEERQRGNFPDRFSGHQFPNYSSELNVNALLLGDSALYLCASSLGQINIQYFGAGTRLSVL.

CDR3 amino acids: CASSLGRVETQYF. The CDR3 coding sequence is TGTGCCAGCAGCTTAGGCCGGGTTGAGACCCAGTACTTC. The V gene is TRBV7-2, the J gene TRBJ2-5; D call uncertain. V lost 1 base, J lost 5 bases, and 8 bases lay in between. Germline V gene lookup returns CDR1 SGHTA and CDR2 FQGNSA. The CDR3 contains 13 residues.

In regard to this clone: The sample holds other DNA sequences that translate to the same CDR3. J is TRBJ2-7 and V is TRBV3-1 (or the pseudogene TRBV3-2); D is uncertain. The CDR3 sequence is 12 residues long. Per the germline V gene, CDR1 is LGHDT and CDR2 is YNNKEL (reference sequence). Trimming took off 1 base at V and 3 bases at J, with 4 bases between the two ends. The CDR3 DNA sequence: TGTGCCAGCAGCCAAGCGGGCTACGAGCAGTACTTC. Translated: CASSQAGYEQYF.

The rearrangement uses TRBV14 and TRBJ2-7, with 9 positions matching TRBD2. This CDR3 has 16 amino acids. The V segment lost 4 bases and the J segment 2 bases; nucleotides outside the gene matches: 9. CDR1 SGHDN and CDR2 FVKESK come from the germline V gene. The CDR3, as DNA: TGTGCCAGCAGCCCGATGATGGCGGGGGGGACCTACGAGCAGTACTTC. Its protein is CASSPMMAGGTYEQYF.

This chain links TRBV5-6 with TRBJ1-1; 11 bases align to TRBD1. Losses at the gene ends were 7 bases for V and 4 bases for J; bases not matched to a gene: 18. CDR1 and CDR2 from the germline V gene are SGHDT and YYEEEE. This CDR3 spans 18 amino acids. In nucleotides, the CDR3 is TGTGCCAGCTTAATTTTCCGGGACAGGGGGGATACGAGCACTGAAGCTTTCTTT. Encoded protein: CASLIFRDRGDTSTEAFF.

V and J are TRBV10-3 and TRBJ2-3; 10 bases match TRBD2. The germline gives CDR1 ENHRY, CDR2 SYGVKD. This CDR3 is 13 amino acids long. The J segment lost 2 bases and the V segment lost 10 bases, leaving 3 bases of the junction unmatched. The CDR3 DNA follows: TGTGCCACCAGCGGGAGGGCCACAGATACGCAGTATTTT. Translation gives CATSGRATDTQYF.

This chain connects TRBV9 to TRBJ2-7; possibly TRBD2 for D (6 bases). Trimming cost V 0 bases and J 7 bases, with 20 bases left between them. This CDR3 comprises 16 residues. CDR1 is SGDLS and CDR2 is YYNGEE in the germline V gene. The CDR3 here is CASSVGVADSREEQYF. For the CDR3, the DNA is TGTGCCAGCAGCGTAGGAGTAGCGGATAGCCGGGAAGAGCAGTACTTC.

The gene calls are TRBV6-1 and TRBJ1-2, with D unresolved. The germline V and J ends were trimmed by 5 bases and 4 bases, with 14 bases remaining between them. This CDR3 spans 14 amino acids. Germline CDR1 is MNHNS and CDR2 is SASEGT. The CDR3 DNA sequence: TGTGCCAGCAGTCCCCAGGCCACCTTCTATGGCTACACCTTC. It encodes CASSPQATFYGYTF.

The chain recombines TRBV14 with TRBJ2-5; a possible D gene is TRBD2 (6 bases). The CDR3 has 15 amino acids. Germline CDR1 and CDR2: SGHDN and FVKESK. Trimming shortened V by 1 base and J by 4 bases, and 13 bases separated the two germline ends. DNA for the CDR3: TGTGCCAGCAGCCAAGGGGGAGGCCAGAGAGAGACCCAGTACTTC. This sequence encodes CASSQGGGQRETQYF.

The chain has TRBV28 and TRBJ1-2; 8 nucleotides align to TRBD1. CDR1 is MDHEN and CDR2 is SYDVKM in the germline V gene. Trimming cost V 3 bases and J 6 bases; bases outside gene matches: 6. This CDR3 has 14 amino acids. Here the CDR3 DNA reads TGTGCCAGCAGTTTCAGGGGGCTGTTTGATGGCTACACCTTC. Its translation: CASSFRGLFDGYTF.

Comment on this clone: An end of the junction does not agree with germline; a read error may underlie this. The chain uses TRBV3-1 (or the pseudogene TRBV3-2) and TRBJ2-7; 10 nucleotides match TRBD1. The CDR3 is 16 residues long. Germline V gene sequence: CDR1 LGHDT, CDR2 YNNKEL (reference sequence). The CDR3 region is CASSPRDRGVSDEQYF. DNA of the CDR3: TGTGCCAGCAGCCCCCGGGACAGGGGTGTCTCCGACGAGCAGTACTTC.

V gene TRBV30 combines with J gene TRBJ1-4; a possible D gene is TRBD1 (5 bases). V lost 2 bases and J lost 3, with 13 bases in between. Germline V lookup: CDR1 GTSNPN, CDR2 SVGIG (reference sequence). This CDR3 is built from 15 residues. DNA of the CDR3: TGTGCCTGGAGTTTTAATGGGGCGGCTAATGAAAAACTGTTTTTT. It is translated as CAWSFNGAANEKLFF.

This clone has a single count. The genes are TRBV27 and TRBJ2-1; 7 bases are a match to TRBD2. After removal of 6 bases from V and 0 bases from J, the junction contained 2 bases not matched to a gene. The CDR3 has 14 residues. The V gene's germline CDR1 is MNHEY and CDR2 SMNVEV (reference sequence). The CDR3: CASRRGSSYNEQFF. The CDR3 DNA reads TGTGCCAGCAGGCGGGGGAGCTCCTACAATGAGCAGTTCTTC.

This chain joins TRBV6-4 and TRBJ1-2, with D possibly TRBD1 on 5 matching bases. CDR3 length equals 15 residues. V lost 3 bases and J lost 8, with 19 bases in between. Germline V gene sequence: CDR1 MRHNA, CDR2 SNTAGT. CDR3: CASSEAAGLLYGYTF. Written as DNA, the CDR3 is TGTGCCAGCAGTGAGGCCGCGGGACTCTTATACGGCTACACCTTC.